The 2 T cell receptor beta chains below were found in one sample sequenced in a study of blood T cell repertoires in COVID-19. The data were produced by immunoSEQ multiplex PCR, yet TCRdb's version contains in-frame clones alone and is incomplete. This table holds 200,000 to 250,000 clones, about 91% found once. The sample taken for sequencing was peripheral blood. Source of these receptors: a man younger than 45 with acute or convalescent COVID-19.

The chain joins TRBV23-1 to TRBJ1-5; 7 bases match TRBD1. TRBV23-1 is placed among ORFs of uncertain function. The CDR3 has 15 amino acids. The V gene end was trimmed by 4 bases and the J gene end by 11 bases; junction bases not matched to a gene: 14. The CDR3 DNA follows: TGCGCCAGCAGTCCCCCACTTAGCAGGGGGGTAGCCCAGCATTTT. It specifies CASSPPLSRGVAQHF.

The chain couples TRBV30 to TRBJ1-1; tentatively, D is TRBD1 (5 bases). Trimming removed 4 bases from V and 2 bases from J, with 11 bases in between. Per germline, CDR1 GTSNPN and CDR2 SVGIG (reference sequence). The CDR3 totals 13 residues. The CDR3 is CAWIFGGNTEAFF. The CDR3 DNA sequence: TGTGCCTGGATATTCGGGGGAAACACTGAAGCTTTCTTT.